This entry features one T cell receptor beta chain sequence. The antigen is unknown. The CDR3 carries no conserved terminal phenylalanine or tryptophan, so it likely arises from a read error. Because the CDR3's place on the DNA is in doubt, the DNA is left out and the CDR3 is given as listed by TCRdb. TCRdb re-called the 5' RACE reads with MiXCR, one entry per CDR3 protein. The data contain around 70,000 distinct CDR3 sequences, under 13% of them singletons. Per the germline V gene, CDR1 is WNHNN and CDR2 is SYGVQD (reference sequence). From its first to its last residue, the CDR3 has 9 amino acids. The source of the sample is a study of early T cells in non-severe SARS-CoV-2 infection. At the level of the study: Whole-blood bulk RNA, unsorted, was sequenced, and chains were unpaired.

Study observations and caveats: The VDJdb matching leaned toward anti-spike CD8 responses and overlooked private and CD4 specificities.

The chain combines TRBV10-1 with TRBJ1-6; TRBD1 is taken as the D call from the table, unchecked against the DNA. The sequenced sample consisted of whole blood. The source of this sequence is an adult who was a healthcare worker with PCR-confirmed SARS-CoV-2 infection or an uninfected control (not recorded which). CDR3 in amino acids: CASIRDGNG.